The 29 T cell receptor beta chains listed next were all sequenced from one sample in a study of blood T cells in healthy people across ages. A sample-barcoded 5' primer and a J-beta primer mix were used in a second PCR of roughly 7 to 11 cycles. In TCRdb, the 5' RACE reads were re-called with MiXCR into one record per CDR3 protein. The table shows roughly 1,300,000 distinct CDR3 sequences, with 55% to 75% occurring only once. Sequenced input: blood. The source of these receptors is a man younger than 30 in good health.

This clonotype was counted a few times. The chain has TRBV12-3 or TRBV12-4 and TRBJ2-7; D is unresolved. The germline V and J ends were trimmed by 4 bases and 1 base, with 11 bases remaining between them. This CDR3 has 14 residues. The CDR3 spells CASSWSAESYEQYF. The DNA for the CDR3 is TGTGCCAGCAGTTGGTCGGCCGAATCCTACGAGCAGTACTTC.

This clonotype was recorded a few times. The V gene is TRBV4-1, the J gene TRBJ2-1; TRBD2 matches at 11 bases. The CDR3 runs 18 residues. Per the germline V gene, CDR1 is MGHRA and CDR2 is YSYEKL. V lost 3 bases to trimming and J lost 7 bases; unmatched junction nucleotides: 14. The CDR3 DNA follows: TGCGCCAGCAGCCACCCCTTTCGGGGACTAGCGGATAGGAATGAGCAGTTCTTC. It is translated as CASSHPFRGLADRNEQFF.

J is TRBJ2-7 and V is TRBV7-2; TRBD1 matches at 9 bases. CDR3 length: 16 amino acids. Germline CDR1 reads SGHTA; CDR2 reads FQGNSA. J lost 6 bases, V lost 1 base, and 10 bases had no gene match. The chain's CDR3 is CASSLGSGTGTTEQYF. The CDR3 coding sequence is TGTGCCAGCAGCTTAGGATCCGGGACAGGGACAACCGAGCAGTACTTC. The whole variable domain, filled in from reference TRBV7-2 and TRBJ2-7, reads GAGVSQSPSNKVTEKGKDVELRCDPISGHTALYWYRQSLGQGLEFLIYFQGNSAPDKSGLPSDRFSAERTGGSVSTLTIQRTQQEDSAVYLCASSLGSGTGTTEQYFGPGTRLTVT.

This clonotype was seen only a few times. V usage is TRBV7-9 and J usage is TRBJ2-1, with no clear D. CDR1 and CDR2 (germline): SEHNR, FQNEAQ (reference sequence). Trimming left V 6 bases short and J 0 bases short, with 15 bases between. CDR3 size: 16 residues. CDR3 sequence reads: CASRDQLVSSYNEQFF. As DNA, the CDR3 is TGTGCCAGCAGGGATCAACTGGTTAGCTCCTACAATGAGCAGTTCTTC.

This clonotype has more than one count but fewer than ten. This chain connects TRBV5-1 to TRBJ2-7; 8 bases are shared with TRBD2. This CDR3 contains 15 residues. The germline V gene encodes CDR1 SGHRS and CDR2 YFSETQ. With 2 bases clipped from V and 2 bases from J, the junction kept 6 bases outside the gene matches. The CDR3 bases are TGCGCCAGCAGCTTTAGGAGCGGGAGTACCTACGAGCAGTACTTC. It codes for CASSFRSGSTYEQYF.

V and J are TRBV23-1 and TRBJ1-6, with TRBD1 as a possible D gene (6 bases). TRBV23-1 is recorded as an ORF, its role being uncertain. The CDR3 is made up of 17 amino acids. The V gene lost 10 bases and the J gene lost 2 bases, with 21 bases spanning the gap. The CDR3 DNA sequence: TGCGCCACCGACCGACCGAGAGAGGGGGCCTATAATTCACCCCTCCACTTT. Protein product: CATDRPREGAYNSPLHF.

In this sample, this clonotype turned up once. V is TRBV21-1 and J is TRBJ2-7; the table's D gene call, TRBD1, was not cross checked with the DNA. TRBV21-1 is shown as a pseudogene. The CDR3 extends over 17 amino acids. The chain's CDR3 is CASSHRGRRETPYEQYF. In nucleotides, the CDR3 is TGTGCCAGCAGCCACAGGGGCCGCCGAGAAACCCCCTACGAGCAGTACTTC.

Comment on this clonotype: Germline and junction disagree at one end, which may indicate a read error. This chain connects TRBV7-7 to TRBJ2-3, with 12 bases aligning to TRBD1. Germline V gene data show CDR1 as SSHAT and CDR2 as FNYEAQ (reference sequence). The CDR3 runs to 15 residues. Here the CDR3 reads CASSLGTGGEQPQYF. The DNA for the CDR3 is TGTGCTAGCAGCTTGGGGACAGGGGGCGAACAGCCGCAGTATTTT.

The gene calls are TRBV7-2 and TRBJ2-7; D ambiguous. Germline V gives CDR1 SGHTA, CDR2 FQGNSA. V lost 3 bases and J 6 bases, leaving 9 bases between the germline ends. The CDR3 has 12 residues. CDR3: CASSFNTPEQYF. The CDR3 coding sequence is TGTGCCAGCAGCTTCAACACCCCCGAGCAGTACTTC.

This rearrangement joins TRBV27 to TRBJ1-1; D unclear. CDR1 is MNHEY and CDR2 is SMNVEV in the germline V gene (reference sequence). V lost 4 bases to trimming and J lost 7 bases, with 13 bases between them. This CDR3 spans 13 amino acids. CDR3 bases: TGTGCCAGCAGTTACACCACGCTAGGTGAAGCTTTCTTT. It yields the protein CASSYTTLGEAFF.

The chain recombines TRBV7-9 with TRBJ2-7; the D is unclear. The assigned J gene may be wrong: the sequence end matches TRBJ2-5 better. Germline loops: CDR1 SEHNR, CDR2 FQNEAQ (reference sequence). The CDR3 runs to 13 residues. CDR3 DNA: TGTGCCAGCTATGGGCTCATCCAAGAGACCCAGTACTTC. Its protein product is CASYGLIQETQYF.

The gene calls are TRBV6-6 and TRBJ1-5; a weak D match, TRBD1 (6 bases). V was trimmed by 6 bases and J by 4 bases, leaving 13 bases between them. This CDR3 contains 14 residues. CDR1 and CDR2 from the germline V gene are MNHNY and SVGAGI (reference sequence). The CDR3 nucleotides read TGTGCCAGCAGCAAACACAGGGTAAATCAGCCCCAGCATTTT. Translation gives CASSKHRVNQPQHF.

V usage is TRBV7-9 and J usage is TRBJ1-5; unclear D gene. The V and J ends lost 5 bases and 7 bases respectively, with 9 bases between them. Germline CDR1 reads SEHNR; CDR2 reads FQNEAQ (reference sequence). CDR3 length: 12 residues. The CDR3 DNA reads TGTGCCAGCAGCCTCAATCGACAGCCCCAGCATTTT. Its protein is CASSLNRQPQHF.

This chain joins TRBV5-5 and TRBJ1-5; the D gene is possibly TRBD1 (6 bases). The V and J ends lost 4 bases and 5 bases respectively, with 19 bases between them. The CDR3 has 16 residues. Germline CDR1 and CDR2: SGHKS and YYEKEE (reference sequence). CDR3 in DNA: TGTGCCAGCAGCCCGGTGGTCCGGGACAAATATCAGCCCCAGCATTTT. It is translated as CASSPVVRDKYQPQHF.

The rearrangement joins TRBV7-2 to TRBJ1-6; no clear D. The CDR3 runs 15 residues. Germline assignment: CDR1 SGHTA and CDR2 FQGNSA. The V gene lost 5 bases and the J gene lost 12 bases, with 20 bases spanning the gap. The CDR3 spells CASSVDPRGKGPLHF. The CDR3 coding sequence is TGTGCCAGCAGCGTAGATCCGCGCGGAAAGGGACCCCTCCACTTT.

V and J are TRBV4-3 and TRBJ2-1; D possibly corresponds to TRBD1 (5 bases). CDR3 length: 16 amino acids. The V end was cut by 0 bases, the J end by 3 bases, with 12 bases between. Germline assignment: CDR1 LGHNA and CDR2 YSLEER. The CDR3 nucleotides read TGCGCCAGCAGCCAAGATGGCAGGGCACGCTACAATGAGCAGTTCTTC. The encoded protein is CASSQDGRARYNEQFF.

This clonotype showed up many times. The rearrangement uses TRBV28 and TRBJ2-3; D gene ambiguous. V lost 6 bases and J lost 4, with 11 bases in between. CDR3 length equals 13 residues. Germline assignment: CDR1 MDHEN and CDR2 SYDVKM. The CDR3: CASSPGGADTQYF. In DNA form, the CDR3 reads TGTGCCAGCAGCCCCGGCGGCGCAGATACGCAGTATTTT. Supplemented by reference TRBV28 and TRBJ2-3, the full variable domain reads DVKVTQSSRYLVKRTGEKVFLECVQDMDHENMFWYRQDPGLGLRLIYFSYDVKMKEKGDIPEGYSVSREKKERFSLILESASTNQTSMYLCASSPGGADTQYFGPGTRLTVL.

The chain uses TRBV4-1 and TRBJ2-5; D gene uncertain. Germline V CDR1 and CDR2: MGHRA, YSYEKL. The CDR3 is made up of 14 amino acids. Between the trimmed V and J ends, which lost 4 bases and 0 bases, there was a span of 9 bases. CDR3 DNA: TGCGCCAGCAGCCTGACCCCCAACCAAGAGACCCAGTACTTC. This sequence encodes CASSLTPNQETQYF.

The chain has TRBV2 and TRBJ2-4, with a weak D call TRBD1 (5 bases). CDR3 size: 11 residues. Germline CDR1 is SNHLY and CDR2 is FYNNEI. Trimming stripped 1 base from V and 15 bases from J, with 10 bases between. The CDR3 bases are TGTGCCAGCAGTGAAGGACAGACGGGGTACTTC. This gives the protein CASSEGQTGYF.

V is TRBV7-9 and J is TRBJ2-1, with D tentatively TRBD1 (6 bases). V was shortened by 3 bases and J by 6 bases, with 9 bases between the two germline ends. This CDR3 has 13 amino acids. In germline, CDR1 is SEHNR, CDR2 FQNEAQ (reference sequence). The CDR3 region is CASSFTDSNEQFF. CDR3 coding DNA: TGTGCCAGCAGCTTCACGGACAGCAATGAGCAGTTCTTC.

The CDR3 is CASSTRGGKWPTGELFF. In nucleotides, the CDR3 is TGTGCCAGCAGCACCCGAGGGGGGAAGTGGCCCACCGGGGAGCTGTTTTTT. V gene TRBV21-1 combines with J gene TRBJ2-2; the D call of TRBD1 is as the table states it, not checked on the DNA. TRBV21-1 is noted as a pseudogene. This CDR3 is built from 17 residues.

The genes are TRBV3-1 and TRBJ1-2, with 9 bases identical to TRBD1. This CDR3 is 16 amino acids long. Germline CDR1 and CDR2: LGHDT and YNNKEL (reference sequence). J gave up 6 bases and V 0 bases, and 8 bases lay outside the gene matches. CDR3 region: CASSQDPGQGLNGYTF. The CDR3 DNA sequence: TGTGCCAGCAGCCAAGATCCAGGACAGGGGTTAAATGGCTACACCTTC. Looking up the rest from reference TRBV3-1 and TRBJ1-2 gives the full variable domain: DTAVSQTPKYLVTQMGNDKSIKCEQNLGHDTMYWYKQDSKKFLKIMFSYNNKELIINETVPNRFSPKSPDKAHLNLHINSLELGDSAVYFCASSQDPGQGLNGYTFGSGTRLTVV.

The chain uses TRBV4-3 and TRBJ2-7, with 8 nucleotides matching TRBD2. CDR3 size: 16 residues. From germline, CDR1 is LGHNA and CDR2 YSLEER. V lost 3 bases and J lost 2; bases outside the gene matches: 9. For the CDR3, the DNA is TGCGCCAGCAGCCACTACCGGGGGGGTGGACCCTACGAGCAGTACTTC. It yields the protein CASSHYRGGGPYEQYF.

V usage is TRBV7-2 and J usage is TRBJ2-5; 8 bases are shared with TRBD1. Losses at the gene ends were 3 bases for V and 3 bases for J; bases not matched to a gene: 9. Germline assignment: CDR1 SGHTA and CDR2 FQGNSA. This CDR3 is built from 16 residues. The CDR3 nucleotides read TGTGCCAGCAGCTTCATCCCCGGGACAGGCAAAGAGACCCAGTACTTC. This sequence encodes CASSFIPGTGKETQYF.

The chain is built from TRBV29-1 and TRBJ2-3; D is undetermined. Trimming pared 2 bases from V and 6 bases from J, leaving 9 bases between. This CDR3 contains 12 residues. Germline V gene data show CDR1 as SQVTM and CDR2 as ANQGSEA. The CDR3 here is CSVEPGPDTQYF. CDR3 bases: TGCAGCGTTGAACCAGGACCGGATACGCAGTATTTT.

This CDR3 reads CATAGRLAGGGLSRDTQYF. The CDR3 coding sequence is TGTGCCACCGCAGGAAGACTAGCGGGAGGGGGGTTGTCCCGAGATACGCAGTATTTT. V usage is TRBV15 and J usage is TRBJ2-3; 14 nucleotides match TRBD2. The CDR3 contains 19 residues. Germline V lookup: CDR1 LNHNV, CDR2 YYDKDF (reference sequence). Trimming took 8 bases from V and 5 from J; bases not matched to a gene: 18.

The chain recombines TRBV27 with TRBJ1-5, with 8 bases identical to TRBD1. V lost 6 bases to trimming and J lost 9 bases; unmatched junction nucleotides: 4. The germline V gene has CDR1 MNHEY and CDR2 SMNVEV (reference sequence). The CDR3 sequence is 12 residues long. The CDR3 spells CASRTGAWPQHF. The CDR3 nucleotides read TGTGCCAGCAGGACAGGGGCCTGGCCCCAGCATTTT.

This clonotype was counted a few times. V and J are TRBV29-1 and TRBJ1-2, with 9 bases identical to TRBD1. Trimming removed 3 bases from V and 3 bases from J; junction bases left unmatched: 8. Germline-derived CDR1 and CDR2 are SQVTM and ANQGSEA. CDR3 length: 15 residues. This CDR3 is CSVDLWTGEDYGYTF. Written as DNA, the CDR3 is TGCAGCGTTGACCTTTGGACAGGGGAGGACTATGGCTACACCTTC.

This clonotype has just a few counts. The CDR3 protein is CASSQDRRGVSNPHDTEQFF. CDR3 nucleotide sequence: TGCGCCAGCAGCCAAGATAGGAGGGGCGTATCGAACCCACACGACACTGAGCAGTTCTTC. The chain joins TRBV4-3 to TRBJ2-1, with a weak D call TRBD2 (6 bases). The CDR3 runs 20 residues. With 0 bases removed from V and 9 bases from J, the gap between germline ends came to 30 bases. Germline V gives CDR1 LGHNA, CDR2 YSLEER.